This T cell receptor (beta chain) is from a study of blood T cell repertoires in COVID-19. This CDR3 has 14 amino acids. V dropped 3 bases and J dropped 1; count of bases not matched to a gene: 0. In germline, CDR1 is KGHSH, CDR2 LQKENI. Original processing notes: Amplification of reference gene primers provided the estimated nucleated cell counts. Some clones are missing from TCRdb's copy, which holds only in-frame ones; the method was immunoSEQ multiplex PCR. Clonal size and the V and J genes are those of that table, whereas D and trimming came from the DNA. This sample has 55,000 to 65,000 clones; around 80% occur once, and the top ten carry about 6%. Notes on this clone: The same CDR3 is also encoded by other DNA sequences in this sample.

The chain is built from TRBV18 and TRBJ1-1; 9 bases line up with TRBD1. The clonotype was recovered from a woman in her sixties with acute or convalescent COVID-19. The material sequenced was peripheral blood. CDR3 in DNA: TGTGCCAGCTCACCGGGACAGGGGAACACTGAAGCTTTCTTT. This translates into CASSPGQGNTEAFF.